These T cell receptor beta chains were read from a single sample in a study of shared clonotypes between healthy human individuals. Libraries were prepared by immunoSEQ multiplex PCR; TCRdb keeps only in-frame clonotypes and omits some of them. The table shows over 2 million clones, with less than 95% occurring only once. Sequenced: naive CD8+ T cells sorted from blood. These receptor sequences come from a man in his late teens or twenties in good health. The CDR3 runs from the conserved cysteine through the conserved F or W. Fields, in order: V gene, D gene, J gene, clone size, CDR3 protein, CDR3 DNA. D genes are given only for firm matches. Only part of the rows carry a size: once, few, many, or a class if the clone is expanded.

TRBV4-1	TRBD1	TRBJ2-7	.	CASSQVGQGLSYEQYF	TGCGCCAGCAGCCAAGTGGGACAGGGACTAAGCTACGAGCAGTACTTC
TRBV7-8	TRBD1	TRBJ2-1	.	CASSGQGSNEQFF	TGTGCCAGCAGCGGACAGGGGTCCAATGAGCAGTTCTTC
TRBV4-1	.	TRBJ2-3	.	CASSPLRGDTQYF	TGCGCCAGCAGCCCTTTACGGGGAGATACGCAGTATTTT
TRBV27	TRBD2	TRBJ2-3	.	CASSVLAGPSTDTQYF	TGTGCCAGCAGTGTTTTAGCGGGACCTAGCACAGATACGCAGTATTTT
TRBV6-1	.	TRBJ1-2	.	CASSGRQEDPWGYGGGYTF	TGTGCCAGCAGTGGACGCCAAGAGGACCCTTGGGGCTACGGAGGTGGCTACACCTTC
TRBV11-3	.	TRBJ1-2	.	CASSLRGGYGYTF	TGTGCCAGCAGCTTGAGGGGTGGCTATGGCTACACCTTC
TRBV11-2	TRBD1	TRBJ1-2	few	CASSSSPRTGDGYTF	TGTGCCAGCAGCTCATCCCCTCGGACAGGGGATGGCTACACCTTC
TRBV27	TRBD1	TRBJ2-7	.	CASSFSWTGPIEQYF	TGTGCCAGCAGTTTCAGTTGGACAGGCCCCATAGAGCAGTACTTC
TRBV30	.	TRBJ2-1	.	CAWSGTEQFF	TGTGCCTGGAGTGGGACAGAGCAGTTCTTC
TRBV5-8	TRBD1	TRBJ2-7	.	CASGPSGTGTYEQYF	TGTGCCAGCGGCCCGTCCGGGACAGGGACCTACGAGCAGTACTTC
TRBV29-1	.	TRBJ2-3	.	CSVATDTQYF	TGCAGCGTTGCCACAGATACGCAGTATTTT
TRBV27	TRBD1	TRBJ1-2	.	CASSLSGQGVDYGYTF	TGTGCCAGCAGTTTATCGGGACAGGGGGTTGACTATGGCTACACCTTC
TRBV27	TRBD2	TRBJ2-7	.	CASSYGPGRGDLVEQYF	TGTGCCAGCAGTTATGGGCCGGGGAGGGGTGATCTTGTCGAGCAGTACTTC
TRBV10-2	.	TRBJ1-1	.	CASSESGSGAYMNTEAFF	TGCGCCAGCAGTGAGTCCGGATCAGGGGCCTACATGAACACTGAAGCTTTCTTT
TRBV5-5	.	TRBJ2-7	.	CASSPGLYYEQYF	TGTGCCAGCAGCCCGGGACTTTACTACGAGCAGTACTTC
TRBV27	.	TRBJ1-5	.	CASSAFEEQPQHF	TGTGCCAGCAGTGCCTTTGAAGAACAGCCCCAGCATTTT
TRBV7-8	TRBD1	TRBJ2-7	.	CASSEWTGGYEQYF	TGTGCCAGCAGCGAGTGGACAGGGGGTTACGAGCAGTACTTC
TRBV2	TRBD1	TRBJ1-1	few	CASSPGQGAAFF	TGTGCCAGCAGTCCGGGACAGGGGGCGGCTTTCTTT
TRBV14	TRBD1	TRBJ1-2	.	CASSLRPGQGKSNYGYTF	TGTGCCAGCAGCCTACGTCCCGGACAGGGGAAATCTAACTATGGCTACACCTTC
TRBV19	.	TRBJ2-7	once	CASSTPPHEAGEAEQYF	TGTGCCAGTAGCACACCTCCCCACGAGGCAGGGGAGGCCGAGCAGTACTTC
TRBV5-1	.	TRBJ2-3	.	CASSLAPNGADTQYF	TGCGCCAGCAGCTTGGCCCCCAATGGGGCAGATACGCAGTATTTT